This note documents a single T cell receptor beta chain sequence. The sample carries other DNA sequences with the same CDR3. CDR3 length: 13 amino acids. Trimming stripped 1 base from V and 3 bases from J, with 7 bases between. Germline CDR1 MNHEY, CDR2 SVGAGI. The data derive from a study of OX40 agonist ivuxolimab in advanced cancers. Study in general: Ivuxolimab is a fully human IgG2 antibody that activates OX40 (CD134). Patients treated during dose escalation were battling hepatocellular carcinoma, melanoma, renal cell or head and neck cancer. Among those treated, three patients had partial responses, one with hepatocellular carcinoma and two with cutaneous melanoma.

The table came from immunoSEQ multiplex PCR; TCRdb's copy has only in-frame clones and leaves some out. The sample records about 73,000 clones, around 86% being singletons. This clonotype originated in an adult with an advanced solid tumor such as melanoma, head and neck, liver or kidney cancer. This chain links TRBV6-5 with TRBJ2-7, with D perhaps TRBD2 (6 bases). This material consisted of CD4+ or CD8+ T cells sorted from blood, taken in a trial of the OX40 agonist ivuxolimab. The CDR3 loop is CASSYLRGYEQYF. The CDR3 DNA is TGTGCCAGCAGTTACTTGCGGGGCTACGAGCAGTACTTC.